This T cell receptor beta chain was profiled in a study of technical replicates of blood from several donors. Produced via immunoSEQ multiplex PCR; TCRdb's table is partial and in-frame only. The table shows around 53,000 clones, with about 86% occurring only once. The TCR was taken from a human donor in good health. Some clones in this sample may be carry-over from other donors' samples. Sequencing was done on a sample of PBMCs.

Here the CDR3 DNA reads TGTGCCACCAGCAGAGATTTGTTCGCGACAGGGGGCGTAAATACGCAGTATTTT. Its protein is CATSRDLFATGGVNTQYF. The chain has TRBV15 and TRBJ2-3, with 10 bases aligning to TRBD1. CDR3 size: 18 residues. Germline V CDR1 and CDR2: LNHNV, YYDKDF (reference sequence). Trimming cost V 0 bases and J 7 bases; bases outside gene matches: 13.